This is a list of T cell receptor beta chains from one sample in a study of CD8+CD57+ T cells in acquired aplastic anemia. One entry per CDR3 protein results from TCRdb running MiXCR on the reads. Here the sample spans approximately 180,000 distinct CDR3 sequences, around 48% being singletons. Sequenced sample: sorted CD4+, CD8+, or CD8+CD57+ T cells (not recorded which) from PBMCs. The receptors shown here come from a human donor with aplastic anemia. The CDR3 runs from the conserved cysteine through the conserved F or W.

cdr3_length v_call cdr3_aa
13 TRBV19 CASSSTGDQPQHF
12 TRBV4-2 CASSQGNGELFF
13 TRBV9 CASSVDAVGGYTF
14 TRBV7-3 CASSLGPSGNTIYF
12 TRBV29-1 CSVDDTLYGYTF
14 TRBV7-2 CASSLQAVNTEAFF
19 TRBV12-3/TRBV12-4 CASSPRTGGMANQAYEQYF
17 TRBV11-1 CARRQVGNAWAYNEQFF
12 TRBV19 CASSKGRGGLHF
15 TRBV2 CASISGRKKDNEQFF
14 TRBV5-1 CASSATGTGAEQYF
17 TRBV4-2 CASSQDSVGQGIYEQYF
12 TRBV20-1 CSGKDRYNEQFF
14 TRBV20-1 CCASSNSENTEAFF
15 TRBV25-1 CASSESPMAGDEQFF
15 TRBV20-1 CSATPGTEGYSPLHF
11 TRBV24-1 CATSGLGEQYF
16 TRBV19 CASSIPRGPGTDTQYF
15 TRBV5-8 CASSLGRRQTYEQYF
14 TRBV10-3 CAIGRAGGTYEQYF
14 TRBV6-1 CASSAQGVNTEAFF
15 TRBV19 CASSMSGQGTEKLFF
11 TRBV12-3/TRBV12-4 CASSLEEIQYF
17 TRBV11-1 CASSRGFGTGDTGELFF
15 TRBV20-1 CSGIPGTSPTDTQYF
16 TRBV11-2 CASSPRDRGLRYAIYF
13 TRBV7-9 CASSPIPSYEQYF
16 TRBV4-1 CASSHLRDTRAETQYF
12 TRBV10-3 CAIRDRALEQYF
15 TRBV24-1 CATSDFARGTDTQYF
17 TRBV7-8 CASSLHFSGRSQETQYF
15 TRBV9 CASSDVQGGIRGYTF
15 TRBV2 CASSETGQGAYEQYF
14 TRBV19 CASSMGRTSYEQYF
15 TRBV7-3 CASSLMAGGTDTQYF
16 TRBV24-1 CATSDSGTANSYEQYF
14 TRBV12-3/TRBV12-4 CASSLFPQNGELFF